Below, one T cell receptor (beta chain) is given with its context. Data came from immunoSEQ multiplex PCR; TCRdb stores just in-frame clones and leaves some out. The sample carries 100,000 to 150,000 clones, approximately 90% recorded once. This sample stems from a study of T cell responses to AZD1222 COVID-19 vaccine. The germline V gene encodes CDR1 SGHTA and CDR2 FQGNSA. V was trimmed by 0 bases and J by 6 bases, leaving 13 bases between them. CDR3 size: 15 residues. The sequence came from an adult in good health. This chain links TRBV7-2 with TRBJ2-3; the D is unclear. The specimen comprised peripheral blood, sampled on day 0 of AZD1222 vaccination. As DNA, the CDR3 is TGTGCCAGCAGCTTAGCGGGTCGGTCCCTTGATACGCAGTATTTT. As protein: CASSLAGRSLDTQYF.